These T cell receptor beta chains were read from a single sample in a study of blood T cell repertoires in COVID-19. Here immunoSEQ multiplex PCR was the method, and the copy in TCRdb shows in-frame clones only, minus some. Of 65,000 or so clones listed, roughly 74% were seen once; the top ten hold roughly 27%. Source material: peripheral blood. These receptors all come from a human donor in a cohort sampled during active COVID-19. CDR3s include the opening cysteine and the closing phenylalanine or tryptophan. Each record gives: CDR3 DNA, CDR3 protein, clone size, D gene, V gene, J gene. A D gene is named only where the DNA matches it firmly. The size field is filled for only some rows; it gives once, few, many or a size class.

CDR3 DNA: TGTGCCAGCAGCCAGGCAGGACTAGCGGGGACCTACGAGCAGTACTTC; CDR3 protein: CASSQAGLAGTYEQYF; clone size: NA; D gene: TRBD2; V gene: TRBV14; J gene: TRBJ2-7
CDR3 DNA: TGTGCCACCAGCAGAGATGAGATTCCGGGGGAGACCCAGTACTTC; CDR3 protein: CATSRDEIPGETQYF; clone size: NA; D gene: NA; V gene: TRBV15; J gene: TRBJ2-5
CDR3 DNA: TGTGCCAGCAGCGCCGCAGGGGGCTTGACACCCCTCCACTTT; CDR3 protein: CASSAAGGLTPLHF; clone size: NA; D gene: TRBD1; V gene: TRBV3-1/TRBV3-2; J gene: TRBJ1-6
CDR3 DNA: TGTGCCATCAGTGAGTCTGGCAGGGGCAGGGAGACCCAGTACTTC; CDR3 protein: CAISESGRGRETQYF; clone size: NA; D gene: NA; V gene: TRBV10-3; J gene: TRBJ2-5
CDR3 DNA: TGTGCCAGCAGGGTGGGACAGGGAATACCCTACGAGCAGTACTTC; CDR3 protein: CASRVGQGIPYEQYF; clone size: once; D gene: TRBD1; V gene: TRBV6-5; J gene: TRBJ2-7
CDR3 DNA: TGTGCCATCAGTAAGGCTAGCGGGCAAGAGACCCAGTACTTC; CDR3 protein: CAISKASGQETQYF; clone size: NA; D gene: TRBD2; V gene: TRBV10-3; J gene: TRBJ2-5
CDR3 DNA: TGTGCCAGCAGTTTGGGGAGTTCAGCCGAGCAGTACTTC; CDR3 protein: CASSLGSSAEQYF; clone size: few; D gene: NA; V gene: TRBV27; J gene: TRBJ2-7
CDR3 DNA: TGCGCCAGCAGCCCAGATACGGGGTACTCTGGAAACACCATATATTTT; CDR3 protein: CASSPDTGYSGNTIYF; clone size: once; D gene: NA; V gene: TRBV4-3; J gene: TRBJ1-3
CDR3 DNA: TGTGCCAGCAGCCTCTCGGACACCCACCAAGAGACCCAGTACTTC; CDR3 protein: CASSLSDTHQETQYF; clone size: NA; D gene: NA; V gene: TRBV11-2; J gene: TRBJ2-5
CDR3 DNA: TGTGCCAGCAGTTCCGACGGAGCCCGCTCCTACGAGCAGTACTTC; CDR3 protein: CASSSDGARSYEQYF; clone size: many; D gene: NA; V gene: TRBV27; J gene: TRBJ2-7
CDR3 DNA: TGTGCCAGCAGCCATATGGCTAGCGGGAGCTTCTACAATGAGCAGTTCTTC; CDR3 protein: CASSHMASGSFYNEQFF; clone size: NA; D gene: TRBD2; V gene: TRBV3-1/TRBV3-2; J gene: TRBJ2-1
CDR3 DNA: TGTGCCAGCAGTTACTCCGGCGGACTAGCCCGGGATACGCAGTATTTT; CDR3 protein: CASSYSGGLARDTQYF; clone size: NA; D gene: TRBD2; V gene: TRBV6-5; J gene: TRBJ2-3
CDR3 DNA: TGTGCCAGCAGTTACTCGGACAGGTCTGAAGCTTTCTTT; CDR3 protein: CASSYSDRSEAFF; clone size: NA; D gene: TRBD1; V gene: TRBV6-5; J gene: TRBJ1-1
CDR3 DNA: TGTGCCAGCTCACCACCTGGGACTAGCGGGAGGGCAGATACGCAGTATTTT; CDR3 protein: CASSPPGTSGRADTQYF; clone size: NA; D gene: TRBD2; V gene: TRBV18; J gene: TRBJ2-3
CDR3 DNA: TGTGCCAGCAGTTCAGCGGGGGTGGAGGAGACCCAGTACTTC; CDR3 protein: CASSSAGVEETQYF; clone size: once; D gene: TRBD2; V gene: TRBV6-5; J gene: TRBJ2-5
CDR3 DNA: TGCGCCAGCAGCTTTTTCAGGGGGCAAATTACTGAAGCTTTCTTT; CDR3 protein: CASSFFRGQITEAFF; clone size: NA; D gene: TRBD1; V gene: TRBV5-1; J gene: TRBJ1-1